One and the same sample provided the 8 T cell receptor beta chains below, sequenced in a study of blood T cell repertoires in COVID-19. The protocol was immunoSEQ multiplex PCR, while the TCRdb copy is restricted to in-frame clones and leaves out a portion. Of 140,000 to 150,000 clones in the sample, about 85% were seen once. Sequenced sample: peripheral blood. The source of these receptors is a human donor in a cohort sampled during active COVID-19.

The rearrangement joins TRBV7-9 to TRBJ2-5; 8 bases align to TRBD1. The CDR3 is 15 amino acids. Looked up from germline, CDR1 is SEHNR and CDR2 is FQNEAQ (reference sequence). Trimming took 3 bases from V and 7 from J; bases not matched to a gene: 10. DNA of the CDR3: TGTGCCAGCAGCTTGGACAGGGCCCAAGGTGGGACCCAGTACTTC. Protein sequence: CASSLDRAQGGTQYF.

Only a few counts were recorded for this clone. The genes are TRBV30 and TRBJ1-6, with 7 positions matching TRBD1. The V and J ends lost 7 bases and 5 bases, in that order; junction bases with no gene match: 5. The CDR3 runs to 13 residues. CDR1 and CDR2 from the germline V gene are GTSNPN and SVGIG (reference sequence). The CDR3 DNA reads TGTGCCTCGACGGGACAGAATAATTCACCCCTCCACTTT. This codes for CASTGQNNSPLHF.

The gene calls are TRBV29-1 and TRBJ1-2; 9 positions match TRBD1. CDR3 length: 12 amino acids. Germline CDR1 reads SQVTM; CDR2 reads ANQGSEA. J gave up 6 bases and V 6 bases, and 5 bases lay outside the gene matches. CDR3 residues: CSVIQGADGYTF. CDR3 DNA: TGCAGCGTGATACAGGGGGCGGATGGCTACACCTTC.

This chain joins TRBV18 and TRBJ1-3, with D possibly matching TRBD1 (6 bases). Germline V gene lookup returns CDR1 KGHSH and CDR2 LQKENI. The CDR3 is 15 residues long. Trimming stripped 0 bases from V and 2 bases from J, with 8 bases between. The CDR3 region is CASSPPAGAGNTIYF. The CDR3 nucleotides read TGTGCCAGCTCACCACCCGCAGGGGCTGGAAACACCATATATTTT.

This clone occurred once. This rearrangement joins TRBV5-4 to TRBJ1-2; no firm D call. CDR1 SGHNT and CDR2 YYREEE come from the germline V gene (reference sequence). Trimming cost V 6 bases and J 2 bases, with 14 bases left between them. The length of the CDR3 is 14 residues. The CDR3 sequence is CASTTDTQNYGYTF. The CDR3 region has the DNA TGTGCCAGCACAACCGATACCCAGAACTATGGCTACACCTTC.

This chain joins TRBV6-5 and TRBJ2-1; D may be TRBD1 (6 bases). CDR3 length equals 14 residues. Germline CDR1 MNHEY, CDR2 SVGAGI. V was cut by 5 bases and J by 7 bases, with 15 bases left in between. The CDR3 DNA follows: TGTGCCAGCAGTCTCCGTGGGGGCCCGAATGAGCAGTTCTTC. Translation gives CASSLRGGPNEQFF.

This sequence joins TRBV9 and TRBJ2-7, with 8 bases lining up with TRBD2. J lost 3 bases, V lost 0 bases, and 5 bases had no gene match. Germline V gene data show CDR1 as SGDLS and CDR2 as YYNGEE. This CDR3 is built from 15 residues. CDR3 protein: CASSVGAGGDYEQYF. Here the CDR3 DNA reads TGTGCCAGCAGCGTAGGGGCCGGGGGGGACTACGAGCAGTACTTC.

V is TRBV21-1 and J is TRBJ2-3; TRBD1, the D gene given by the table, was not confirmed from the DNA. TRBV21-1 is recorded as a pseudogene. The CDR3 is 16 amino acids. The CDR3 DNA sequence: TGTGCCAGCACCCCGACGGGACATTACGGCACAGATACGCAGTATTTT. It translates to CASTPTGHYGTDTQYF.